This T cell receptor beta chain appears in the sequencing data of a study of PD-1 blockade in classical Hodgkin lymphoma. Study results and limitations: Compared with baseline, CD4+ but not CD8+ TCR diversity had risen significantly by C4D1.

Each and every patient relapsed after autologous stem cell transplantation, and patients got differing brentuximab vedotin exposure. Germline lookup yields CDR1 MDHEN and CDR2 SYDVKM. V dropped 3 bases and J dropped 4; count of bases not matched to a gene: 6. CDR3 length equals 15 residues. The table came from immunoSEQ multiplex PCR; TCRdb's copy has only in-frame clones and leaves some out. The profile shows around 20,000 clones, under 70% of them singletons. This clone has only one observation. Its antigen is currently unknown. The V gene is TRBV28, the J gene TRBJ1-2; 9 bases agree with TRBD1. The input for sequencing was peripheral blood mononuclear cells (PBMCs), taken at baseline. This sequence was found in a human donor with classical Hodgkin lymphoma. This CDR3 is CASSFLQGAGYGYTF. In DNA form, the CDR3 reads TGTGCCAGCAGTTTTTTACAGGGGGCAGGCTATGGCTACACCTTC.